These 5 T cell receptor beta chains came from one sample sequenced in a study of T cells in Graves' hyperthyroidism and ophthalmopathy. Amplified TCR beta CDR3 regions came from RNA transcripts. First-round RT-PCR with HTBI primers amplified the TCR CDR3 region. TCRdb redid the calling of the multiplex PCR reads with MiXCR, one entry per CDR3 protein. The profile shows a few hundred thousand distinct CDR3 sequences, around 42% of them singletons. The specimen sequenced was peripheral blood or thyroid tissue (not recorded which). The receptors shown here come from a woman aged 18-29 years with Graves' hyperthyroidism.

This clonotype turned up a few times. V and J are TRBV7-9 and TRBJ1-1; 7 bases fit TRBD1. Trimming cost V 3 bases and J 1 base; bases outside gene matches: 5. The CDR3 contains 15 residues. Germline V gene data show CDR1 as SEHNR and CDR2 as FQNEAQ (reference sequence). The CDR3 reads CASSFTNRGNTEAFF. The CDR3 DNA is TGTGCCAGCAGCTTTACCAACAGGGGGAACACTGAAGCTTTCTTT.

This clonotype occurred a few times. This chain uses TRBV6-4 with TRBJ1-4; D possibly corresponds to TRBD1 (6 bases). V dropped 5 bases and J dropped 11 bases, with 15 bases sitting between them. The germline V gene has CDR1 MRHNA and CDR2 SNTAGT. The CDR3 contains 13 residues. The CDR3: CASSLTGRGKLFF. The CDR3 nucleotides are TGTGCCAGCAGTCTTACCGGGAGGGGGAAACTGTTTTTT.

This clonotype was seen many times. The gene calls are TRBV6-4 and TRBJ2-6, with unresolved D. The V end was cut by 4 bases, the J end by 0 bases, with 4 bases between. CDR3 length: 14 residues. Germline V lookup: CDR1 MRHNA, CDR2 SNTAGT. CDR3 DNA sequence: TGTGCCAGCAGTGTAAACTCTGGGGCCAACGTCCTGACTTTC. Translating gives CASSVNSGANVLTF.

This clonotype was seen just once. The conserved final phenylalanine or tryptophan is absent from the CDR3, which likely points to a read error. It is unclear where the CDR3 begins or ends on the DNA, so no DNA is shown, and the CDR3 is as TCRdb lists it. V usage is TRBV24-1 and J usage is TRBJ2-6. The CDR3 totals 8 residues, both ends included. Looked up from germline, CDR1 is KGHDR and CDR2 is SFDVKD. This CDR3 reads CATSDANP.

The V gene is TRBV7-9, the J gene TRBJ2-6; 9 bases map to TRBD1. Germline V gene lookup returns CDR1 SEHNR and CDR2 FQNEAQ (reference sequence). This CDR3 has 20 amino acids. J gave up 2 bases and V 1 base, and 12 bases lay outside the gene matches. The CDR3 nucleotides read TGTGCCAGCAGCTTAGTGCGGTACAGGGGGCGCGTCCCTGGGGCCAACGTCCTGACTTTC. Translating gives CASSLVRYRGRVPGANVLTF.